This T cell receptor beta chain was found in a study of human T cells and chemical hapten exposure. Study in general: Patch tests delivered 0.01% DPC to the upper back and were evaluated at 6 days.

The length of the CDR3 is 16 residues. Germline V gene sequence: CDR1 SGHVS, CDR2 FNYEAQ. Trimming stripped 4 bases from V and 3 bases from J, with 17 bases between. Study-level findings and limits: Compared to controls, expanded TCRs made significantly more large clusters of similar CDR3s. TCRs above 1 in 1000 frequency did not change with DPC sensitization. Each of the donors had alopecia, so their immune responses may not resemble those of healthy people.

TCRdb reanalysed the RACE reads using MiXCR and keeps one entry per CDR3 protein. The data contain about 120,000 distinct CDR3 sequences, 13% of them singletons. This clonotype was seen only a few times. The antigen remains unidentified. Documented time point: pre-sensitization, week 0. Treatment meaning: therapeutic diphenylcyclopropenone sensitization with weekly scalp DPC. This specimen was whole blood, taken in connection with sensitization to the hapten diphenylcyclopropenone (DPC). The clonotype comes from a woman between 18 and 29 years old with alopecia areata. Some clones in this sample may be carry-over from other donors' samples. This chain uses TRBV7-6 with TRBJ2-3; the D gene could be TRBD1 or TRBD2 (7 bases each). The CDR3 loop is CASSSQTGRETDTQYF. The CDR3 DNA sequence: TGTGCCAGCAGCTCCCAGACAGGGAGGGAAACAGATACGCAGTATTTT.